Listed below are T cell receptor beta chains from one sample, sequenced in a study of T cell responses to AZD1222 COVID-19 vaccine. Generated by immunoSEQ multiplex PCR, the TCRdb table keeps only in-frame clones and is missing some. The table shows some 140,000 clones, with more than 80% occurring only once. The specimen was peripheral blood, collected on day 0 of AZD1222 vaccination. The receptors come from an adult in good health. The CDR3 runs from the conserved cysteine through the conserved F or W. A D gene is named only where the DNA matches it firmly. Not all rows give a size; the values are once, few, many and, for expanded clones, a class.

v_call: TRBV11-2; clone_size: NA; j_call: TRBJ1-3; d_call: NA; cdr3_aa: CASSLGPTYQNSGNTIYF; cdr3_nt: TGTGCCAGCAGCTTAGGCCCGACGTACCAAAACTCTGGAAACACCATATATTTT
v_call: TRBV5-1; clone_size: NA; j_call: TRBJ2-4; d_call: NA; cdr3_aa: CANSLGTVIQNIQYF; cdr3_nt: TGCGCCAACAGCTTGGGGACCGTAATCCAAAACATTCAGTACTTC
v_call: TRBV11-3; clone_size: NA; j_call: TRBJ2-3; d_call: NA; cdr3_aa: CASSLRSVDTQYF; cdr3_nt: TGTGCCAGCAGCTTACGGTCGGTTGATACGCAGTATTTT
v_call: TRBV30; clone_size: NA; j_call: TRBJ2-2; d_call: NA; cdr3_aa: CAWSVSGNTGELFF; cdr3_nt: TGTGCCTGGAGTGTATCCGGGAACACCGGGGAGCTGTTTTTT
v_call: TRBV3-1/TRBV3-2; clone_size: NA; j_call: TRBJ2-5; d_call: NA; cdr3_aa: CASSQDPGGRLTGTQYF; cdr3_nt: TGTGCCAGCAGCCAAGATCCCGGGGGACGCTTAACCGGGACCCAGTACTTC
v_call: TRBV5-1; clone_size: NA; j_call: TRBJ2-5; d_call: TRBD1; cdr3_aa: CASSEGQGSPETQYF; cdr3_nt: TGCGCCAGCAGCGAGGGACAGGGGTCACCAGAGACCCAGTACTTC
v_call: TRBV27; clone_size: NA; j_call: TRBJ2-7; d_call: NA; cdr3_aa: CASSLVKDGYEQYF; cdr3_nt: TGTGCCAGCAGTTTAGTCAAGGACGGATACGAGCAGTACTTC
v_call: TRBV20-1; clone_size: NA; j_call: TRBJ1-2; d_call: NA; cdr3_aa: CSARGVSYYTF; cdr3_nt: TGCAGTGCTAGAGGGGTCTCGTACTACACCTTC
v_call: TRBV5-4; clone_size: NA; j_call: TRBJ1-2; d_call: NA; cdr3_aa: CASSADRARTYGYTF; cdr3_nt: TGTGCCAGCAGCGCAGACCGGGCCAGAACATATGGCTACACCTTC
v_call: TRBV7-3; clone_size: NA; j_call: TRBJ2-2; d_call: NA; cdr3_aa: CASSRQENTGELFF; cdr3_nt: TGTGCCAGCAGCCGACAGGAGAACACCGGGGAGCTGTTTTTT
v_call: TRBV19; clone_size: NA; j_call: TRBJ2-1; d_call: NA; cdr3_aa: CASSRSAGAVFGSYNEQFF; cdr3_nt: TGTGCCAGTAGTCGCTCGGCGGGGGCGGTCTTCGGCTCCTACAATGAGCAGTTCTTC
v_call: TRBV19; clone_size: few; j_call: TRBJ2-7; d_call: NA; cdr3_aa: CATSDRSLSSMAYEQYF; cdr3_nt: TGTGCCACCTCCGACAGGTCTTTATCGTCCATGGCCTACGAGCAGTACTTC
v_call: TRBV6-5; clone_size: once; j_call: TRBJ1-1; d_call: NA; cdr3_aa: CASSYSQQGYTEAFF; cdr3_nt: TGTGCCAGCAGTTACTCGCAACAGGGATACACTGAAGCTTTCTTT
v_call: TRBV7-8; clone_size: NA; j_call: TRBJ2-3; d_call: TRBD1; cdr3_aa: CASSSGTGSRDTQYF; cdr3_nt: TGTGCCAGCAGCTCCGGGACAGGGAGCCGAGATACGCAGTATTTT
v_call: TRBV7-6; clone_size: once; j_call: TRBJ1-3; d_call: TRBD1; cdr3_aa: CASSSYRDRGLPGSGNTIYF; cdr3_nt: TGTGCCAGCAGCTCCTACCGGGACAGGGGGCTCCCCGGCTCTGGAAACACCATATATTTT
v_call: TRBV6-5; clone_size: once; j_call: TRBJ1-2; d_call: NA; cdr3_aa: CASSYGGVRRYTF; cdr3_nt: TGTGCCAGCAGTTACGGGGGCGTCCGCCGCTACACCTTC
v_call: TRBV5-1; clone_size: NA; j_call: TRBJ2-1; d_call: NA; cdr3_aa: CASSLVTRGPTPYNEQFF; cdr3_nt: TGCGCCAGCAGCTTGGTTACGCGGGGGCCCACTCCCTACAATGAGCAGTTCTTC
v_call: TRBV6-5; clone_size: NA; j_call: TRBJ1-1; d_call: NA; cdr3_aa: CASRASGSGTEAFF; cdr3_nt: TGTGCCAGCAGGGCGTCGGGGTCGGGCACTGAAGCTTTCTTT
v_call: TRBV5-1; clone_size: NA; j_call: TRBJ2-2; d_call: NA; cdr3_aa: CASSSGDPNTGELFF; cdr3_nt: TGCGCCAGCAGCTCGGGGGATCCGAACACCGGGGAGCTGTTTTTT
v_call: TRBV29-1; clone_size: once; j_call: TRBJ1-1; d_call: NA; cdr3_aa: CSVALLVNTEAFF; cdr3_nt: TGCAGCGTTGCTTTGTTGGTCAACACTGAAGCTTTCTTT
v_call: TRBV19; clone_size: NA; j_call: TRBJ1-1; d_call: NA; cdr3_aa: CASSPEAMNTEAFF; cdr3_nt: TGTGCCAGTAGTCCCGAGGCGATGAACACTGAAGCTTTCTTT
v_call: TRBV29-1; clone_size: NA; j_call: TRBJ2-2; d_call: TRBD1; cdr3_aa: CSCRDRSNTGELFF; cdr3_nt: TGCAGCTGCCGGGACAGGTCGAACACCGGGGAGCTGTTTTTT
v_call: TRBV5-4; clone_size: NA; j_call: TRBJ2-3; d_call: NA; cdr3_aa: CASSLGGDTQYF; cdr3_nt: TGTGCCAGCAGCCTCGGGGGAGATACGCAGTATTTT
v_call: TRBV6-5; clone_size: NA; j_call: TRBJ1-5; d_call: TRBD1; cdr3_aa: CASRDRGQPQHF; cdr3_nt: TGTGCCAGCAGGGACAGGGGACAGCCCCAGCATTTT